This T cell receptor beta chain was identified during a study of blood T cells in healthy people across ages. This clonotype was counted a few times. Next came a second PCR, run for about 7 to 12 cycles, which used a sample-barcoded 5' primer along with a J-beta primer mix. TCRdb reprocessed the 5' RACE reads with MiXCR, giving one entry per CDR3 protein. The profile shows 1.5 million to 2 million distinct CDR3 sequences, roughly two fifths of them singletons. The sequence derives from a human donor in good health. Sequencing used blood.

The CDR3 DNA is TGTGCCAGCAGTCAATCCCACTACGAGCAGTACTTC. Amino acid sequence: CASSQSHYEQYF. V and J are TRBV12-3 or TRBV12-4 and TRBJ2-4, with D uncertain. TRBJ2-7 explains the end of the DNA better; the J call may be wrong. This CDR3 has 12 residues.